This TCR beta chain was found in a study of blood T cell repertoires in COVID-19. At the level of the study: The study drew acute and convalescent COVID-19 samples from the United States, Italy and Spain. From T cells, B-cell-depleted T cells, or PBMCs came the material, which was cDNA or gDNA.

The CDR3 runs 15 residues. Germline-derived CDR1 and CDR2 are SGHDN and FVKESK. The germline V and J ends were trimmed by 2 bases and 6 bases, with 11 bases remaining between them. In the authors' methods: Reference gene primer amplification gave estimated nucleated cell counts. Clones were read by immunoSEQ multiplex PCR, and TCRdb kept only the in-frame ones, dropping some. V and J calls and clone size come straight from that table; D and trimming were deduced from the DNA. The sample lists a few hundred thousand clones; 70% to 90% were seen once. The specimen was peripheral blood. This clonotype originated in a woman under 40 with acute or convalescent COVID-19. This chain links TRBV14 with TRBJ1-6, with D perhaps TRBD1 (6 bases). The CDR3 is CASSQFRGANSPLHF. CDR3 DNA sequence: TGTGCCAGCAGCCAATTCAGGGGCGCTAATTCACCCCTCCACTTT.